Listed here is a single TCR beta chain. Its target is unknown. The source of the sample is a study of cytomegalovirus exposure and HLA in healthy donors. Overall study context: According to later analysis, the same platform produced the 120 validation and approximately 630 first-cohort repertoires. Whole-study results and caveats: It was found in a later analysis that first-cohort TCR clusters tended to co-occur in the 130 or so validation repertoires. In vitro confirmation showed a few CMV-associated chains to be CMV antigen specific. It was reported that the classifier diagnosed cytomegalovirus status with high specificity and sensitivity in both the original and validation cohorts.

V gave up 3 bases and J gave up 0 bases, with 5 bases separating them. The CDR3 sequence is 14 residues long. Per the germline V gene, CDR1 is LNHDA and CDR2 is SQIVND (reference sequence). Only in-frame clones appear in the TCRdb table, and some are missing; sequencing was by immunoSEQ multiplex PCR. The data contain about 110,000 clones, around nine tenths of them singletons. The receptor's source is a woman younger than 30 in good health and CMV-seronegative. Specimen: PBMCs. The rearrangement uses TRBV19 and TRBJ1-4, with D unclear. The CDR3 protein is CASSIGATNEKLFF. For the CDR3, the DNA is TGTGCCAGTAGTATTGGAGCAACTAATGAAAAACTGTTTTTT.